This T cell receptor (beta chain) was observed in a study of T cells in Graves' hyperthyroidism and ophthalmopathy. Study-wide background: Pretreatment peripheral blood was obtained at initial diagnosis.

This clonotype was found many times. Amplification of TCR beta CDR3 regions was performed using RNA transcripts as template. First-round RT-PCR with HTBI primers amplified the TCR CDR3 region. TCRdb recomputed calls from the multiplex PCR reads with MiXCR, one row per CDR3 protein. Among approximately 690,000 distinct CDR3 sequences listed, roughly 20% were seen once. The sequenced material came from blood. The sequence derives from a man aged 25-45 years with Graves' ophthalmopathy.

This CDR3 reads CASRGGAGWYGYTF. The CDR3 bases are TGTGCCAGCAGGGGAGGAGCGGGGTGGTATGGCTACACCTTC. The genes are TRBV7-2 and TRBJ1-2, with D unresolved. V was shortened by 6 bases and J by 5 bases, with 16 bases between the two germline ends. The CDR3 covers 14 residues. CDR1 and CDR2 from the germline V gene are SGHTA and FQGNSA.